Presented here are 8 T cell receptor beta chains from one specimen sequenced in a study of blood T cell repertoires in COVID-19 (dated by TCRdb to the early 2020s). Library preparation used the immunoSEQ multiplex PCR assay. Sourced from immuneACCESS, this table was stored by TCRdb with only in-frame sequences that have V and J called. A share of the clones is absent; for the studies checked, an unresolved V gene accounts for under half, and the remainder has no known explanation. The sample table shows under 200,000 clones, and more than 75% are seen once. The ten largest clones take up 2% to 2.5% of the sample. Sequenced sample: peripheral blood. The receptors shown here come from a man aged 45 to 65 who had recovered from COVID-19.

The chain uses TRBV19 and TRBJ1-5, with D possibly TRBD1 on 5 matching bases. There are 16 residues in the CDR3. Trimming left V 7 bases short and J 4 bases short, with 20 bases between. Germline CDR1 and CDR2: LNHDA and SQIVND (reference sequence). CDR3 amino acids: CASTAWGGWVNQPQHF. The CDR3 nucleotides read TGTGCCAGTACCGCCTGGGGGGGTTGGGTGAATCAGCCCCAGCATTTT.

The chain carries TRBV6-2 or TRBV6-3 and TRBJ2-1; 10 bases agree with TRBD2. V lost 2 bases, J lost 6 bases, and 7 bases stayed unmatched. This CDR3 comprises 16 residues. The germline V gene has CDR1 MNHEY and CDR2 SVGEGT. The CDR3 sequence is CASSYPLAGVVNEQFF. The CDR3, as DNA: TGTGCCAGCAGTTACCCCCTAGCGGGAGTGGTCAATGAGCAGTTCTTC.

CDR3 sequence (DNA): TGTGCCAGCTCACCAAAAGGGGGGGATTCACCCCTCCACTTT. It yields the protein CASSPKGGDSPLHF. The chain uses TRBV18 and TRBJ1-6, with D maybe TRBD1 (6 bases). This CDR3 has 14 amino acids. Trimming cost V 2 bases and J 8 bases, with 10 bases left between them. From germline, CDR1 is KGHSH and CDR2 LQKENI.

The chain couples TRBV6-5 to TRBJ1-6, with D maybe TRBD1 (5 bases). V dropped 8 bases and J dropped 7 bases, with 15 bases sitting between them. The CDR3 contains 14 residues. Germline values: CDR1 MNHEY, CDR2 SVGAGI. This chain's CDR3 is CASVPSKGNSPLHF. The CDR3, as DNA: TGTGCCAGCGTCCCTTCCAAGGGGAATTCACCCCTCCACTTT.

The chain is built from TRBV19 and TRBJ2-1, with D perhaps matching TRBD1 (6 bases). There are 15 residues in the CDR3. V was clipped by 7 bases and J by 0 bases, with 13 bases between them. Germline assignment: CDR1 LNHDA and CDR2 SQIVND (reference sequence). This chain's CDR3 is CASTQGTYSYNEQFF. In DNA form, the CDR3 reads TGTGCCAGTACCCAGGGGACATACTCCTACAATGAGCAGTTCTTC. The entire variable domain, with the rest obtained from reference TRBV19 and TRBJ2-1, is as follows: DGGITQSPKYLFRKEGQNVTLSCEQNLNHDAMYWYRQDPGQGLRLIYYSQIVNDFQKGDIAEGYSVSREKKESFPLTVTSAQKNPTAFYLCASTQGTYSYNEQFFGPGTRLTVL.

The CDR3 sequence: CASSLLGGAIQFF. CDR3 nucleotides: TGTGCCAGCAGTCTTCTTGGGGGGGCAATTCAGTTCTTC. V usage is TRBV14 and J usage is TRBJ2-1; D possibly corresponds to TRBD2 (7 bases). Trimming cost V 6 bases and J 13 bases, with 19 bases left between them. Germline loops: CDR1 SGHDN, CDR2 FVKESK. CDR3 size: 13 residues.

This sequence joins TRBV7-3 and TRBJ1-1; 7 bases are shared with TRBD1. V lost 5 bases and J lost 8; bases outside the gene matches: 5. Germline CDR1 and CDR2: SGHTA and FQGTGA. The CDR3 is made up of 12 amino acids. The CDR3 sequence: CASSQGQSEAFF. As DNA, the CDR3 is TGTGCCAGCAGCCAGGGACAGTCGGAAGCTTTCTTT.

The chain combines TRBV10-3 with TRBJ1-1; 11 bases map to TRBD1. This CDR3 contains 16 residues. The germline CDR1 and CDR2 sequences are ENHRY and SYGVKD. V was clipped by 6 bases and J by 4 bases; unmatched bases: 10. The CDR3 reads CAISSTTGTGGTEAFF. DNA for the CDR3: TGTGCCATCAGCTCAACAACCGGGACAGGGGGCACTGAAGCTTTCTTT.